This T cell receptor (beta chain) is drawn from a study of cytomegalovirus exposure and HLA in healthy donors. On the study more broadly: Earlier findings included 90 million to 120 million unique TCR beta sequences obtained from about 180 million T cells. Study results and limitations: For most TCR sequences rarity was the rule, although some public TCRs occurred in many donors. Per a prior analysis, the majority of TCR beta V segments were productive roughly 87% or roughly 30% of the time. The authors enumerated around 150 TCR beta chains as linked to cytomegalovirus.

Amplification used 60 Vbeta primers and 13 Jbeta primers. This table comes from immunoSEQ multiplex PCR, and its TCRdb copy is limited to in-frame clones, with some not included. The data hold 210,000 or so clones, with about 77% observed a single time. With regard to this clone: Its antigen is unidentified.

Per germline, CDR1 SGHNT and CDR2 YENEEA. After removal of 0 bases from V and 2 bases from J, the junction contained 11 bases not matched to a gene. CDR3 length: 19 amino acids. This TCR was sampled from a woman in her 30s in good health and CMV-seropositive. The chain employs TRBV11-3 and TRBJ2-1; 9 nucleotides align to TRBD2. The sample consisted of PBMCs. In DNA, the CDR3 is TGTGCCAGCAGCTTAGATCGTGTTAGTGGCGGGGGGGCCTACAATGAGCAGTTCTTC. Amino acids: CASSLDRVSGGGAYNEQFF.